One and the same sample provided the 9 T cell receptor beta chains below, sequenced in a study of tumor and adjacent non-tumor tissue in lung cancer. A modified ARM-PCR protocol with three rounds of nested PCR amplified TCRbeta. Each CDR3 protein gets one entry after TCRdb re-called the multiplex PCR reads with MiXCR. The data contain some 99,000 distinct CDR3 sequences, roughly 80% of them seen just once; the ten biggest clones take up more than 35%. This sample's RNA came from whole unsorted tissue. The material sequenced was lung tumor tissue. Receptors originate from a woman aged 55-75 years with non-small cell lung cancer.

The chain couples TRBV6-6 to TRBJ2-7, with TRBD1 matching over 7 bases. The CDR3 is made up of 16 amino acids. With 2 bases clipped from V and 2 bases from J, the junction kept 9 bases outside the gene matches. Per germline, CDR1 MNHNY and CDR2 SVGAGI (reference sequence). The DNA of the CDR3 is TGTGCCAGCAGTTACGGTGGCCCCCAGGGGGCCTACGAGCAGTACTTC. Translation: CASSYGGPQGAYEQYF.

With regard to this clonotype: The junction does not match germline at one end; this may be a read error. This chain connects TRBV4-1 to TRBJ1-5, with 7 bases fitting TRBD1. The CDR3 has 15 amino acids. Germline V gene sequence: CDR1 MGHRA, CDR2 YSYEKL. This CDR3 reads CASNQETGRTQPQHF. The CDR3 DNA follows: TGCGCCAGCAACCAAGAGACAGGGAGGACCCAGCCCCAGCATTTC.

As to this clonotype: A read error may produce the germline difference seen at one junction end. The chain links TRBV29-1 to TRBJ2-7; 8 nucleotides align to TRBD2. Germline V gives CDR1 SQVTM, CDR2 ANQGSEA. There are 14 residues in the CDR3. CDR3 protein: CSVAVSGKFYEQYF. DNA for the CDR3: TGCAGCGTTGCCGTTAGCGGGAAGTTCTACGAGCAATACTTC.

Remarks on this clonotype: A much larger clonotype is one base distant, so this may be a read error. The chain has TRBV30 and TRBJ1-5; 7 bases map to TRBD1. Germline CDR1 reads GTSNPN; CDR2 reads SVGIG (reference sequence). This CDR3 comprises 14 residues. CDR3 in DNA: TGTACCTGGAGGGGGCAAGCTAGCAATCAGCCCCAGCATTTT. Translation: CTWRGQASNQPQHF.

A note on this clonotype: Given a much more abundant clone one base away, this may be a read error. The chain joins TRBV4-3 to TRBJ2-5; D is unresolved. The germline V and J ends were trimmed by 1 base and 2 bases, with 11 bases remaining between them. Per germline, CDR1 LGHNA and CDR2 YSLEER. The CDR3 is 15 amino acids. The CDR3 DNA reads as TGCGCCAGCAGCCAAGGGTTCAGAACACAAGAGACCCAGTACTTC. It is translated as CASSQGFRTQETQYF.

By its share, this clonotype is medium-sized. The genes are TRBV20-1 and TRBJ2-7; perhaps TRBD2 as D (6 bases). The CDR3 length is 14 residues. Germline lookup yields CDR1 DFQATT and CDR2 SNEGSKA (reference sequence). V gave up 1 base and J gave up 0 bases, with 10 bases separating them. Here the CDR3 DNA reads TGCAGTGCTAGAGCCGGGGGTAACTCCTACGAGCAGTACTTC. Protein product: CSARAGGNSYEQYF.

Comment on this clonotype: This may stem from a read error, because a much larger clone lies one nucleotide away. The chain has TRBV20-1 and TRBJ1-3; D not certain. Per the germline V gene, CDR1 is DFQATT and CDR2 is SNEGSKA (reference sequence). The CDR3 has 14 amino acids. This CDR3 is CIARDFGSGNTIYF. CDR3 bases: TGCATTGCTAGAGATTTCGGGTCGGGAAACACCATATATTTT.

This clonotype came up many times. The chain uses TRBV4-2 and TRBJ2-7; 7 bases fit TRBD1. The CDR3 contains 15 residues. Germline V gene data show CDR1 as LGHNA and CDR2 as YNFKEQ. J was trimmed by 1 base and V by 4 bases; bases with no gene match: 7. For the CDR3, the DNA is TGTGCCAGCAGCCCTACCGGGACAGAATCCTACGAGCAGTACTTC. Amino acid sequence: CASSPTGTESYEQYF.

Concerning this clonotype: A read error may produce the germline difference seen at one junction end. The chain joins TRBV20-1 to TRBJ1-1; no clear D gene. This CDR3 is built from 14 residues. Germline values: CDR1 DFQATT, CDR2 SNEGSKA (reference sequence). The DNA for the CDR3 is TGCAGTGCTGGAGAGGGCGGCCCGAAAACTAAAGCTTTCTTT. It encodes CSAGEGGPKTKAFF.